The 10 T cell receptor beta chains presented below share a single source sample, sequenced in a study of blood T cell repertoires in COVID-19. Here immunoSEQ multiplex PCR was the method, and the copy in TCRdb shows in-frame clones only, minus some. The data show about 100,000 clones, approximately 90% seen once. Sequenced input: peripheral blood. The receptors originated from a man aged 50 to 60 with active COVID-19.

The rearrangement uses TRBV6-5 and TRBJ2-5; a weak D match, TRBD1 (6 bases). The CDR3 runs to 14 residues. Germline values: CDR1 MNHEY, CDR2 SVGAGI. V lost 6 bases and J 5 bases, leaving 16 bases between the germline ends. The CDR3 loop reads CASRKPGTRETQYF. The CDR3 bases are TGTGCCAGCAGAAAACCCGGGACAAGGGAGACCCAGTACTTC.

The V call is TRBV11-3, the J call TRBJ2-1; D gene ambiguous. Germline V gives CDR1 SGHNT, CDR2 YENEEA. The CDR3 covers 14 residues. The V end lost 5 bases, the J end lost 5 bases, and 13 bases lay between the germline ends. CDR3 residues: CASSRLASNNEQFF. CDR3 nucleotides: TGTGCCAGCAGCCGTTTAGCCAGCAACAATGAGCAGTTCTTC.

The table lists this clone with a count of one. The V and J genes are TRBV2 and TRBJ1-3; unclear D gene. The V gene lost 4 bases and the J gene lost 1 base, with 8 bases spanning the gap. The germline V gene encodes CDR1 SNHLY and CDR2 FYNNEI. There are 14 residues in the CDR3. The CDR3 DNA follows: TGTGCCAGCAGTGTGGCAGAATCTGGAAACACCATATATTTT. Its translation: CASSVAESGNTIYF.

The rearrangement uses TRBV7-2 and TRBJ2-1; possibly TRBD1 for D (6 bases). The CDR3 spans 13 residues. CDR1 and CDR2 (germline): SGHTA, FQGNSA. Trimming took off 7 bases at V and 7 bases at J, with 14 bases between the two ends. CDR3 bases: TGTGCCAGCACCAGGGGACGGTGGAATGAGCAGTTCTTC. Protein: CASTRGRWNEQFF.

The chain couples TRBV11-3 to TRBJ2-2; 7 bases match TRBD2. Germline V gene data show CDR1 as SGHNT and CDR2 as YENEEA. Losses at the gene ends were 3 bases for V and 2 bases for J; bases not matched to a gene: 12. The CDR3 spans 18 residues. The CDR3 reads CASSFSSFGTTNTGELFF. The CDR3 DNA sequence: TGTGCCAGCAGCTTTTCGTCTTTCGGGACTACCAACACCGGGGAGCTGTTTTTT.

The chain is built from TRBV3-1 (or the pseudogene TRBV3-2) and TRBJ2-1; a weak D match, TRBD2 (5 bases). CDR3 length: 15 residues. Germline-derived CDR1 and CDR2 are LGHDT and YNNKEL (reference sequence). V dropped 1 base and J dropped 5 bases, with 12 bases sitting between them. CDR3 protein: CASSQGRSGNNEQFF. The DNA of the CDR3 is TGTGCCAGCAGCCAAGGAAGGAGCGGAAACAATGAGCAGTTCTTC.

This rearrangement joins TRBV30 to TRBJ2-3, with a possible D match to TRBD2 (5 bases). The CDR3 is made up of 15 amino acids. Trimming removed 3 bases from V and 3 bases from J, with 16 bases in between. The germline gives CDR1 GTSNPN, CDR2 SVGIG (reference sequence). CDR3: CAWRNRLRETDTQYF. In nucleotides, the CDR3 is TGTGCCTGGAGAAACCGACTACGAGAGACAGATACGCAGTATTTT.

CDR3 bases: TGTGCCAGCAGTTCCACCGGGACTGGCAATCAGCCCCAGCATTTT. Translated, it gives CASSSTGTGNQPQHF. V and J are TRBV27 and TRBJ1-5, with D possibly matching TRBD1 (5 bases). Trimming took off 4 bases at V and 2 bases at J, with 12 bases between the two ends. The CDR3 runs to 15 residues. The germline gives CDR1 MNHEY, CDR2 SMNVEV (reference sequence).

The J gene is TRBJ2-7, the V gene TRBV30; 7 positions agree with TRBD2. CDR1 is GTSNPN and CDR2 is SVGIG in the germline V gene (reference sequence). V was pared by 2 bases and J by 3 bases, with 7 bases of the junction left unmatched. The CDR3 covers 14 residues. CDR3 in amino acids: CAWSLTWEGYEQYF. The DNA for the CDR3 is TGTGCCTGGAGTCTTACATGGGAGGGCTACGAGCAGTACTTC. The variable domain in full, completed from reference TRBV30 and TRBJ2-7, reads SQTIHQWPATLVQPVGSPLSLECTVEGTSNPNLYWYRQAAGRGLQLLFYSVGIGQISSEVPQNLSASRPQDRQFILSSKKLLLSDSGFYLCAWSLTWEGYEQYFGPGTRLTVT.

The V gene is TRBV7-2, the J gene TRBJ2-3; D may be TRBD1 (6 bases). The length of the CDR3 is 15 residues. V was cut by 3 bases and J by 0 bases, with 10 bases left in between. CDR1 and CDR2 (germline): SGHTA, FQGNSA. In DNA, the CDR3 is TGTGCCAGCAGCTTTAGGGGGTCTAGCACAGATACGCAGTATTTT. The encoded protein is CASSFRGSSTDTQYF.